Shown below are 8 T cell receptor beta chains from a single sample sequenced in a study of a mutant IDH1 vaccine in newly diagnosed glioma. Clones were sequenced by immunoSEQ multiplex PCR, and TCRdb holds only the in-frame ones, with some missing. The sample holds over 55,000 clones, 80% to 90% seen once. Time point given: baseline, week 1 (first vaccination visit). The treatment here: pre-vaccination baseline after standard-of-care therapy. Sequenced here: peripheral blood mononuclear cells (PBMCs), sampled from a glioma patient treated with radiotherapy, temozolomide or both. All receptors derive from a woman between 18 and 30 years old with glioma. Some clones in this sample may be carry-over from other donors' samples.

The J gene is TRBJ2-1, the V gene TRBV29-1; a possible D gene is TRBD2 (6 bases). Germline lookup yields CDR1 SQVTM and CDR2 ANQGSEA. V lost 3 bases, J lost 7 bases, and 16 bases lay in between. There are 14 residues in the CDR3. The CDR3: CSVERGLASNEQFF. CDR3 coding DNA: TGCAGCGTTGAGCGCGGCCTAGCGTCAAATGAGCAGTTCTTC.

This clone was seen more than once but under ten times. This chain links TRBV6-5 with TRBJ1-1, with 7 bases fitting TRBD1. Germline V gene lookup returns CDR1 MNHEY and CDR2 SVGAGI. This CDR3 region has 11 residues. The ends lost 10 bases at V and 6 bases at J; junction bases unmatched: 5. The CDR3 nucleotides read TGTGCCACAATTACAGGGGCTGAAGCTTTCTTT. Protein: CATITGAEAFF.

The V gene is TRBV9, the J gene TRBJ1-6, with TRBD1 matching 8 bases. Germline V gives CDR1 SGDLS, CDR2 YYNGEE. V shed 0 bases, J shed 7 bases, and the junction held 3 bases outside the gene matches. CDR3 length: 15 residues. The CDR3 loop is CASSVGTGGNSPLHF. The CDR3 DNA follows: TGTGCCAGCAGCGTAGGAACAGGGGGAAATTCACCCCTCCACTTT.

This clone was counted between two and nine times. The chain links TRBV11-1 to TRBJ1-1; the D gene is possibly TRBD1 (6 bases). Trimming took 5 bases from V and 1 from J, leaving 8 bases between them. The CDR3 is 13 residues long. Germline lookup yields CDR1 SGHAT and CDR2 FQDESV (reference sequence). CDR3 protein: CASSLGQNTEAFF. In DNA form, the CDR3 reads TGTGCCAGCAGCCTGGGACAGAACACTGAAGCTTTCTTT. The variable domain in full, with the rest retrieved from reference TRBV11-1 and TRBJ1-1, is EAEVAQSPRYKITEKSQAVAFWCDPISGHATLYWYRQILGQGPELLVQFQDESVVDDSQLPKDRFSAERLKGVDSTLKIQPAELGDSAMYLCASSLGQNTEAFFGQGTRLTVV.

The rearrangement joins TRBV2 to TRBJ2-3; 7 positions agree with TRBD1. Germline trimming cut 0 bases from V and 4 bases from J; bases unmatched to any gene: 10. The CDR3 covers 17 residues. Germline assignment: CDR1 SNHLY and CDR2 FYNNEI. CDR3 coding DNA: TGTGCCAGCAGTGAAGCGCGAGGGGGCGGAGTGGCAGATACGCAGTATTTT. It is translated as CASSEARGGGVADTQYF.

The chain carries TRBV6-1 and TRBJ1-5; TRBD1 matches 11 bases. Trimming took 2 bases from V and 2 from J; bases not matched to a gene: 2. The CDR3 is made up of 16 amino acids. In germline, CDR1 is MNHNS, CDR2 SASEGT. The CDR3 loop is CASSERTGGGNQPQHF. The DNA of the CDR3 is TGTGCCAGCAGTGAAAGGACAGGGGGCGGCAATCAGCCCCAGCATTTT.

This clone was picked up a small number of times. The chain has TRBV30 and TRBJ1-5, with D possibly being TRBD1 (5 bases). The CDR3 has 13 amino acids. Germline-derived CDR1 and CDR2 are GTSNPN and SVGIG (reference sequence). Trimming took 8 bases from V and 2 from J, leaving 13 bases between them. In DNA form, the CDR3 reads TGTGCCCTGATGTTGGGGGGCAATCAGCCCCAGCATTTT. Encoded protein: CALMLGGNQPQHF.

The chain combines TRBV9 with TRBJ2-1; perhaps TRBD1 as D (6 bases). The V end lost 0 bases, the J end lost 1 base, and 8 bases lay between the germline ends. The V gene's germline CDR1 is SGDLS and CDR2 YYNGEE. The CDR3 totals 15 residues. The CDR3 region has the DNA TGTGCCAGCAGCGTAGAGGGGGATTCCTACAATGAGCAGTTCTTC. Protein: CASSVEGDSYNEQFF.